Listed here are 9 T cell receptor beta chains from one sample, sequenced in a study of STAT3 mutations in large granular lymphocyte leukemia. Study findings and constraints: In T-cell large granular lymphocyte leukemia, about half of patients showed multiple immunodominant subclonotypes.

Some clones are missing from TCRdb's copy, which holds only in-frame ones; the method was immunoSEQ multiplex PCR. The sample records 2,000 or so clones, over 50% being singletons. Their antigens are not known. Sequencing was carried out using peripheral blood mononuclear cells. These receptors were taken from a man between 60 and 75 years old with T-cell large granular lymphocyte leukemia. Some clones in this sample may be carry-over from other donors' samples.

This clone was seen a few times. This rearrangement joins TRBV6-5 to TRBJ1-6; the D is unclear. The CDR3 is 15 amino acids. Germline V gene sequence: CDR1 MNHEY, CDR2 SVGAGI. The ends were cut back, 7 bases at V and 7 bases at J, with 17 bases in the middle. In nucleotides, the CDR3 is TGTGCCAGCAACTCATTTTTGGGGAGGAATTCACCCCTCCACTTT. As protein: CASNSFLGRNSPLHF.

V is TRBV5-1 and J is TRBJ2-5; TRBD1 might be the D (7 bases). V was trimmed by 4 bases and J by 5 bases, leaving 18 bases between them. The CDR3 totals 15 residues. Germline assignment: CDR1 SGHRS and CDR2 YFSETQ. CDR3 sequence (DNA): TGCGCCAGCAGCCCGACTAGGGGGCCCCAGGAGACCCAGTACTTC. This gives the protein CASSPTRGPQETQYF. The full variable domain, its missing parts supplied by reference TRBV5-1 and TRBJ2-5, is KAGVTQTPRYLIKTRGQQVTLSCSPISGHRSVSWYQQTPGQGLQFLFEYFSETQRNKGNFPGRFSGRQFSNSRSEMNVSTLELGDSALYLCASSPTRGPQETQYFGPGTRLLVL.

CDR3 sequence (DNA): TGCGCCAGCAGCGAACGGACAGGGACTAATTCACCCCTCCACTTT. Encoded protein: CASSERTGTNSPLHF. V usage is TRBV5-1 and J usage is TRBJ1-6; 8 bases line up with TRBD1. This CDR3 region has 15 residues. J was trimmed by 6 bases and V by 4 bases; bases with no gene match: 6. The germline V gene has CDR1 SGHRS and CDR2 YFSETQ.

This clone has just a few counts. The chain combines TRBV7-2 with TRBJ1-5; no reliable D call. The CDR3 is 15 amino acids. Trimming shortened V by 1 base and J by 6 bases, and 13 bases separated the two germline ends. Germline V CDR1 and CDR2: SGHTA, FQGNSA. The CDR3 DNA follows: TGTGCCAGCAGCTTAGATCTCCAAACAGCTCAGCCCCAGCATTTT. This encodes CASSLDLQTAQPQHF.

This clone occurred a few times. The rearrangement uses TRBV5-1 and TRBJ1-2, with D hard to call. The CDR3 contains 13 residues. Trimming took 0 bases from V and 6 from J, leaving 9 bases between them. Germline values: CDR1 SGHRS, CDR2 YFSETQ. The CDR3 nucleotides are TGCGCCAGCAGCTTGGCCGGCGGTGATGGCTACACCTTC. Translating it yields CASSLAGGDGYTF.

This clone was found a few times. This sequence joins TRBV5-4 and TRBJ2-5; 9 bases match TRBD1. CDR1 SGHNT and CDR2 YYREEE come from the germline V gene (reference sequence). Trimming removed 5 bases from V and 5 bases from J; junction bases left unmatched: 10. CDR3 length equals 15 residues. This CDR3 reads CASSYKQGAAETQYF. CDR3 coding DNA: TGTGCCAGCAGTTACAAACAGGGGGCTGCGGAGACCCAGTACTTC.

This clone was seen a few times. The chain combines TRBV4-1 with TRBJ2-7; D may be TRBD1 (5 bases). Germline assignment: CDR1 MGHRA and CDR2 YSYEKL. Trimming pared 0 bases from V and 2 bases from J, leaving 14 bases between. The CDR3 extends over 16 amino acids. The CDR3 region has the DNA TGCGCCAGCAGCCAAGAATGGGGCATCCACACCTACGAGCAGTACTTC. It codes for CASSQEWGIHTYEQYF.

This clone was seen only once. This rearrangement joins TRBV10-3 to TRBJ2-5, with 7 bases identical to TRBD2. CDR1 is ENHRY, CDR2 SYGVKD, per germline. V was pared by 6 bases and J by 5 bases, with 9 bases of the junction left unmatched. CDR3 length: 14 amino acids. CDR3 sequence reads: CAIRSRLAGETQYF. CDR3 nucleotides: TGTGCCATCAGGTCGCGACTAGCCGGCGAGACCCAGTACTTC.

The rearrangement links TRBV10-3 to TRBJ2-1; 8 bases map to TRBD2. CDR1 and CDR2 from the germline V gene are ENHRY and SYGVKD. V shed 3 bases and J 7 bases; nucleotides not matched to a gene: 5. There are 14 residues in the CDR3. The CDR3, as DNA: TGTGCCATCAGTGAAAAGCGGGGGCCAAATGAGCAGTTCTTC. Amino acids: CAISEKRGPNEQFF.